Presented here are 20 T cell receptor beta chains from one specimen sequenced in a study of blood T cell repertoires in COVID-19. Libraries were prepared by immunoSEQ multiplex PCR; TCRdb keeps only in-frame clonotypes and omits some of them. Of approximately 240,000 clones listed, 80% to 90% are singletons. Material: peripheral blood. The receptors were sampled from a woman in her 40s who had recovered from COVID-19.

In its sample, this clone was seen a few times. The V call is TRBV28, the J call TRBJ1-1, with D possibly being TRBD1 (6 bases). Germline CDR1 is MDHEN and CDR2 is SYDVKM. The CDR3 has 14 amino acids. V lost 4 bases to trimming and J lost 3 bases, with 12 bases between them. The CDR3 loop is CASSSSDSDTEAFF. The CDR3 DNA reads TGTGCCAGCAGTTCATCGGACAGCGACACTGAAGCTTTCTTT.

The chain joins TRBV4-1 to TRBJ2-2; D is ambiguous. Germline V lookup: CDR1 MGHRA, CDR2 YSYEKL. The CDR3 is made up of 16 amino acids. Between the trimmed V and J ends, which lost 1 base and 4 bases, there was a span of 13 bases. The CDR3 spells CASSQGNSGGTGELFF. The CDR3 coding sequence is TGCGCCAGCAGCCAAGGGAATTCGGGTGGCACCGGGGAGCTGTTTTTT.

This rearrangement joins TRBV12-3 or TRBV12-4 to TRBJ1-5; no firm D call. The CDR3 has 12 amino acids. Between the trimmed V and J ends, which lost 6 bases and 11 bases, there was a span of 14 bases. CDR3 in amino acids: CASSHGFWAQHF. DNA of the CDR3: TGTGCCAGCAGCCACGGGTTCTGGGCCCAGCATTTT.

V usage is TRBV3-1 (or the pseudogene TRBV3-2) and J usage is TRBJ2-2, with 7 bases matching TRBD1. This CDR3 is 13 amino acids long. V dropped 4 bases and J dropped 6; count of bases not matched to a gene: 2. Per germline, CDR1 LGHDT and CDR2 YNNKEL (reference sequence). CDR3 region: CASSRQGSGELFF. The CDR3 DNA is TGTGCCAGCAGCCGACAGGGATCCGGGGAGCTGTTTTTT.

The rearrangement links TRBV27 to TRBJ1-2, with D possibly TRBD1 on 5 matching bases. From germline, CDR1 is MNHEY and CDR2 SMNVEV (reference sequence). Trimming shortened V by 6 bases and J by 7 bases, and 18 bases separated the two germline ends. The CDR3 spans 14 residues. As DNA, the CDR3 is TGTGCCAGCAGCTCCCTAAGGGGCCTTGGTGGCTACACCTTC. This encodes CASSSLRGLGGYTF.

The gene calls are TRBV18 and TRBJ1-2; TRBD1 is a possible D gene (5 bases). The CDR3 extends over 15 amino acids. The germline CDR1 and CDR2 sequences are KGHSH and LQKENI. V was clipped by 2 bases and J by 6 bases, with 16 bases between them. The CDR3 sequence: CASSPSQGPPDGYTF. CDR3 nucleotides: TGTGCCAGCTCACCATCTCAGGGTCCACCGGATGGCTACACCTTC.

This clone was recorded once. The chain uses TRBV29-1 and TRBJ2-1; 10 bases align to TRBD1. Germline V lookup: CDR1 SQVTM, CDR2 ANQGSEA. With V trimmed by 6 bases and J by 6 bases, 8 bases remained unmatched. There are 14 residues in the CDR3. Here the CDR3 reads CSVAGTGVPNEQFF. CDR3 sequence (DNA): TGCAGCGTGGCCGGGACAGGGGTTCCCAATGAGCAGTTCTTC.

The genes are TRBV5-1 and TRBJ1-1; TRBD1 matches 8 bases. Unmatched junction bases numbered 12, after V lost 4 bases and J lost 13 bases. Germline assignment: CDR1 SGHRS and CDR2 YFSETQ. The CDR3 has 13 residues. The CDR3 nucleotides read TGCGCCAGCAGCCCCCCGGGACAGGCCAAGGGTTTCTTT. Amino acids: CASSPPGQAKGFF.

The chain is built from TRBV27 and TRBJ1-1; 9 bases agree with TRBD1. The length of the CDR3 is 12 residues. V shed 6 bases, J shed 10 bases, and the junction held 6 bases outside the gene matches. Germline V gives CDR1 MNHEY, CDR2 SMNVEV (reference sequence). The CDR3 region is CASSGQGSTAFF. The CDR3 nucleotides read TGTGCCAGCAGCGGACAGGGGAGTACAGCTTTCTTT.

The chain couples TRBV12-3 or TRBV12-4 to TRBJ1-1; D possibly corresponds to TRBD1 (6 bases). CDR3 size: 13 residues. V lost 7 bases and J lost 7, with 16 bases in between. The CDR3 region has the DNA TGTGCCAGCACTAATATAGGGGGTGGTGAAGCTTTCTTT. This codes for CASTNIGGGEAFF.

This clone was found a few times. The chain employs TRBV5-1 and TRBJ1-2; TRBD1 matches at 7 bases. This CDR3 contains 15 residues. The germline V gene encodes CDR1 SGHRS and CDR2 YFSETQ. V lost 3 bases and J lost 5; bases outside the gene matches: 10. CDR3 DNA: TGCGCCAGCAGCTCGATGACAGGGTACCTTTATGGCTACACCTTC. This encodes CASSSMTGYLYGYTF.

The DNA for the CDR3 is TGTGCCAGCAGCTTTACTGGTTTGAGCTCTGGAAACACCATATATTTT. Its protein is CASSFTGLSSGNTIYF. This chain links TRBV7-9 with TRBJ1-3; D gene uncertain. This CDR3 spans 16 amino acids. From germline, CDR1 is SEHNR and CDR2 FQNEAQ (reference sequence). Trimming took off 3 bases at V and 0 bases at J, with 12 bases between the two ends.

The CDR3 protein is CASSEGDRGGSPLHF. The CDR3 nucleotides read TGTGCCAGCAGTGAGGGAGACAGGGGAGGTTCACCCCTCCACTTT. The rearrangement links TRBV6-1 to TRBJ1-6, with 8 bases aligning to TRBD1. Germline V gene lookup returns CDR1 MNHNS and CDR2 SASEGT. V trimming: 3 bases; J trimming: 9 bases; junction bases outside the gene matches: 7. The length of the CDR3 is 15 residues.

The rearrangement links TRBV6-5 to TRBJ2-7; D unresolved. In germline, CDR1 is MNHEY, CDR2 SVGAGI. The CDR3 consists of 14 residues. V gave up 6 bases and J gave up 5 bases, with 17 bases separating them. DNA for the CDR3: TGTGCCAGCAGCCTGGGCTCCCTTGTGGACGAGCAGTACTTC. Amino acids: CASSLGSLVDEQYF.

The genes are TRBV6-6 and TRBJ1-5; 7 bases are a match to TRBD1. CDR1 is MNHNY and CDR2 is SVGAGI in the germline V gene (reference sequence). CDR3 length: 14 residues. The V segment lost 6 bases and the J segment 2 bases; nucleotides outside the gene matches: 4. The CDR3 protein is CASRGTAGNQPQHF. The CDR3 bases are TGTGCCAGCAGGGGGACAGCGGGCAATCAGCCCCAGCATTTT.

This sequence joins TRBV28 and TRBJ2-1, with D unclear. Germline V lookup: CDR1 MDHEN, CDR2 SYDVKM. This CDR3 is 12 amino acids long. Between the trimmed V and J ends, which lost 5 bases and 4 bases, there was a span of 6 bases. The CDR3 sequence is CASSLQYNEQFF. CDR3 DNA sequence: TGTGCCAGCAGTCTACAGTACAATGAGCAGTTCTTC. The full variable domain, rest sourced from reference TRBV28 and TRBJ2-1, is DVKVTQSSRYLVKRTGEKVFLECVQDMDHENMFWYRQDPGLGLRLIYFSYDVKMKEKGDIPEGYSVSREKKERFSLILESASTNQTSMYLCASSLQYNEQFFGPGTRLTVL.

The rearrangement uses TRBV4-3 and TRBJ2-4; 15 bases agree with TRBD2. V shed 0 bases, J shed 13 bases, and the junction held 4 bases outside the gene matches. The V gene's germline CDR1 is LGHNA and CDR2 YSLEER. This CDR3 has 15 residues. CDR3 sequence: CASSQEGLAGGPQYF. The DNA of the CDR3 is TGCGCCAGCAGCCAAGAAGGACTAGCGGGGGGGCCCCAGTACTTC.

This chain connects TRBV29-1 to TRBJ1-1; maybe TRBD1 (6 bases). The V gene's germline CDR1 is SQVTM and CDR2 ANQGSEA. The V and J ends lost 5 bases and 5 bases respectively, with 12 bases between them. The CDR3 is 12 amino acids. The CDR3, as DNA: TGCAGCGTTCAGGGGCCTCGGACTGAAGCTTTCTTT. Its translation is CSVQGPRTEAFF.

This clone was found once. One end of the junction varies from germline; a read error may be responsible. The rearrangement links TRBV18 to TRBJ2-7; TRBD1 agrees at 7 bases. Germline-derived CDR1 and CDR2 are KGHSH and LQKENI. This CDR3 contains 11 residues. The CDR3 nucleotides read TGTGCCAGCTCTCCCGGGACAGAAGCGATCTTC. Translating gives CASSPGTEAIF.

The chain links TRBV6-5 to TRBJ1-2; a possible D gene is TRBD1 (6 bases). Germline CDR1 is MNHEY and CDR2 is SVGAGI. The CDR3 sequence is 15 residues long. Deletions cut 7 bases from V and 4 bases from J, with 19 bases between. The CDR3 loop reads CASTNGPDSLYGYTF. The CDR3 DNA is TGTGCCAGCACAAATGGCCCGGACAGCCTCTATGGCTACACCTTC.